This TCR beta chain is drawn from a study of blood T cell repertoires in COVID-19. Using immunoSEQ multiplex PCR, the repertoire was profiled, and TCRdb retains in-frame clones only, with some absent. The sample lists 190,000 or so clones; approximately 90% were seen once. Germline CDR1 SGHNT, CDR2 YYREEE (reference sequence). The CDR3 covers 15 residues. Trimming pared 0 bases from V and 0 bases from J, leaving 10 bases between. Sample: PBMCs or T cells enriched from blood (not recorded which). This chain connects TRBV5-4 to TRBJ2-7; TRBD2 might be the D (6 bases). The sequence derives from a man under 40 who had recovered from COVID-19. CDR3 sequence: CASSLVRESSYEQYF. As DNA, the CDR3 is TGTGCCAGCAGCTTGGTGCGGGAAAGCTCCTACGAGCAGTACTTC.